These T cell receptor beta chains were read from a single sample in a study of T cell repertoires in cytomegalovirus infection. Using its own MiXCR run on the reads, TCRdb lists one record per CDR3 protein. Of under 600,000 distinct CDR3 sequences listed, about 17% are singletons. The sequencing input was CD8+ T cells from PBMCs. Receptors originate from a human donor in good health (CMV status not recorded). Some clones in this sample may be carry-over from other donors' samples. The CDR3 runs from the conserved cysteine through the conserved F or W. The order of the fields is CDR3 length, D gene, V gene, J gene, CDR3 protein. D genes are given only for firm matches.

>14|TRBD1|TRBV19|TRBJ1-2
CASRTRDRGAGYTF
>15|NA|TRBV19|TRBJ2-3
CASSIGGRGTDTQYF
>15|TRBD2|TRBV6-4|TRBJ2-2
CASSGLAGAPGELFF
>14|NA|TRBV29-1|TRBJ2-3
CSVEGSDITDTQYF
>13|NA|TRBV7-6|TRBJ2-2
CASTQANTGELFF
>12|NA|TRBV19|TRBJ1-4
CASGGGNEKLFF
>15|NA|TRBV7-2|TRBJ2-5
CASSPYRPVEETQYF
>15|TRBD2|TRBV27|TRBJ2-3
CASSPHSGNTDTQYF
>14|TRBD1|TRBV10-3|NA
CATGQGGPTDTQHF
>15|NA|TRBV2|TRBJ1-5
CASTPDHGQSGPQHF
>16|TRBD2|TRBV14|TRBJ2-5
CASSQVPSGRQETQYF
>15|TRBD1|TRBV5-4|TRBJ2-7
CASSLPGQGKGEQYF
>16|NA|TRBV14|TRBJ1-3
CASSQVRTMQGNTIYF
>13|TRBD1|TRBV7-9|TRBJ2-5
CASSQTGTETQYF
>16|NA|TRBV6-5|TRBJ2-7
CASSLRERGSSYEQYF
>17|TRBD2|TRBV7-3|TRBJ2-3
CASSLGLAGGRTDTQYF
>13|NA|TRBV27|TRBJ1-2
CASIGGNDYGYTF
>12|NA|TRBV5-5|TRBJ2-1
CASTGDARPTIF
>15|NA|TRBV9|TRBJ2-5
CASSAASGRQETQYF
>11|NA|TRBV6-1|TRBJ2-7
CAHMGPYEQYF
>15|NA|TRBV7-1|TRBJ1-4
CASSSQDPANEKLFF
>14|TRBD1|TRBV7-6|TRBJ2-3
CASSSTGVLDTQYF
>15|TRBD2|TRBV7-3|TRBJ2-2
CASSWEGANTGELFF
>18|TRBD2|TRBV4-1|TRBJ2-4
CASSPLLAGDLGGYIQYF
>14|NA|TRBV7-3|TRBJ2-2
CASSQGGNTGELFF
>14|NA|TRBV7-3|TRBJ2-3
CASSFTVGTDTHYF
>19|TRBD2|TRBV7-9|TRBJ2-3
CASTPKAPGLAGVTDTQYF
>15|NA|TRBV27|TRBJ2-3
CASSPRGFRADTQYF
>15|NA|TRBV12-3/TRBV12-4|TRBJ2-6
CASSSSGAGANVLTF